This is a list of T cell receptor beta chains from one sample in a study of beta chain features in type 1 diabetes. The assay was immunoSEQ multiplex PCR, and TCRdb's table has in-frame clones only and misses some. Here the sample spans about 410,000 clones, roughly 13% being singletons. The specimen sequenced was naive CD4+ T cells from blood. These receptors all come from a man aged 25-45 years in good health. CDR3s include the opening cysteine and the closing phenylalanine or tryptophan. D genes are given only for firm matches. Some rows mark clone size as missing; the rest say once, few, many or name a class of expanded clone.

D gene: .
clone size: few
CDR3 length: 13
V gene: TRBV27
J gene: TRBJ1-4
CDR3 protein: CASSFTSGRKLFF
CDR3 DNA: TGTGCCAGCAGTTTTACCAGTGGGCGAAAACTGTTTTTT

D gene: TRBD2
clone size: .
CDR3 length: 16
V gene: TRBV7-6
J gene: TRBJ2-2
CDR3 protein: CASSLTTSGTSGELFF
CDR3 DNA: TGTGCCAGCAGCTTAACGACTAGCGGGACGAGCGGGGAGCTGTTTTTT

D gene: .
clone size: .
CDR3 length: 12
V gene: TRBV13
J gene: TRBJ2-5
CDR3 protein: CASRKGQETQYF
CDR3 DNA: TGTGCCAGCCGTAAAGGCCAAGAGACCCAGTACTTC

D gene: .
clone size: .
CDR3 length: 15
V gene: TRBV4-2
J gene: TRBJ2-3
CDR3 protein: CASSQNRVRTDTQYF
CDR3 DNA: TGTGCCAGCAGCCAGAATAGAGTCCGCACAGATACGCAGTATTTT

D gene: .
clone size: few
CDR3 length: 14
V gene: TRBV7-6
J gene: TRBJ2-7
CDR3 protein: CASSSPSRGNEQYF
CDR3 DNA: TGTGCCAGCAGCTCCCCTAGCAGGGGAAACGAGCAGTACTTC

D gene: .
clone size: .
CDR3 length: 15
V gene: TRBV19
J gene: TRBJ2-1
CDR3 protein: CASSMRTGSYNEQFF
CDR3 DNA: TGTGCCAGTAGTATGCGAACAGGTTCTTACAATGAGCAGTTCTTC

D gene: TRBD1
clone size: few
CDR3 length: 18
V gene: TRBV19
J gene: TRBJ1-1
CDR3 protein: CASSIRGRTGDLNTEAFF
CDR3 DNA: TGTGCCAGTAGTATACGCGGCAGGACAGGGGACTTGAACACTGAAGCTTTCTTT

D gene: TRBD2
clone size: few
CDR3 length: 13
V gene: TRBV30
J gene: TRBJ2-3
CDR3 protein: CAWTSGSTDTQYF
CDR3 DNA: TGTGCCTGGACTAGCGGTAGCACAGATACGCAGTATTTT

D gene: TRBD2
clone size: few
CDR3 length: 17
V gene: TRBV5-4
J gene: TRBJ2-5
CDR3 protein: CASGSAGGPVNQETQYF
CDR3 DNA: TGTGCCAGCGGATCAGCGGGGGGGCCTGTTAATCAAGAGACCCAGTACTTC

D gene: TRBD1
clone size: .
CDR3 length: 16
V gene: TRBV7-8
J gene: TRBJ2-1
CDR3 protein: CASSSGTGDSYNEQFF
CDR3 DNA: TGTGCCAGCAGCTCAGGGACAGGGGACTCCTACAATGAGCAGTTCTTC

D gene: .
clone size: few
CDR3 length: 13
V gene: TRBV9
J gene: TRBJ1-2
CDR3 protein: CASSVDRNYGYTF
CDR3 DNA: TGTGCCAGCAGCGTCGACAGGAACTATGGCTACACCTTC

D gene: .
clone size: .
CDR3 length: 15
V gene: TRBV6-6
J gene: TRBJ1-6
CDR3 protein: CASNQGRSYNSPLHF
CDR3 DNA: TGTGCCAGCAACCAGGGACGGAGCTATAATTCACCCCTCCACTTT

D gene: .
clone size: .
CDR3 length: 12
V gene: TRBV18
J gene: TRBJ2-5
CDR3 protein: CASSRELETQYF
CDR3 DNA: TGTGCCAGCTCACGGGAGCTAGAGACCCAGTACTTC

D gene: .
clone size: many
CDR3 length: 11
V gene: TRBV29-1
J gene: TRBJ1-2
CDR3 protein: CSVDDSLRPIF
CDR3 DNA: TGCAGCGTTGATGATTCTCTACGGCCTATCTTC